What follows are 21 T cell receptor beta chains derived from one specimen sequenced in a study of T-cell memory formation after mild COVID-19. Each CDR3 protein gets one entry after TCRdb re-called the 5' RACE reads with MiXCR. The profile shows a few hundred thousand distinct CDR3 sequences, 15% to 20% of them singletons. The sequencing sample was made of PBMCs or a T cell subset sorted from them (not recorded which). These receptors were obtained from a man younger than 35 who had mild COVID-19 (a few samples of this study predate the infection). Cell type and time point are not known.

This chain uses TRBV6-5 with TRBJ1-1, with TRBD1 as a possible D gene (6 bases). V was clipped by 2 bases and J by 5 bases, with 12 bases between them. CDR1 is MNHEY, CDR2 SVGAGI, per germline. The CDR3 runs to 14 residues. The CDR3 DNA sequence: TGTGCCAGCAGTTACCTAAAAAGGGGGACTGAAGCTTTCTTT. It is translated as CASSYLKRGTEAFF.

The V and J genes are TRBV6-2 or TRBV6-3 and TRBJ1-2, with no clear D. V lost 5 bases and J lost 3, with 16 bases in between. The CDR3 is made up of 15 amino acids. CDR1 MNHEY and CDR2 SVGEGT come from the germline V gene. The CDR3: CASSPNPDGYYGYTF. CDR3 nucleotide sequence: TGTGCCAGCAGTCCAAATCCCGACGGATACTATGGCTACACCTTC.

The chain joins TRBV18 to TRBJ2-1; perhaps TRBD2 as D (5 bases). The CDR3 loop spans 12 amino acids. The germline V gene has CDR1 KGHSH and CDR2 LQKENI. Trimming took off 6 bases at V and 9 bases at J, with 12 bases between the two ends. The chain's CDR3 is CASSSSTGEQFF. The CDR3 region has the DNA TGTGCCAGCTCTTCTAGCACCGGTGAGCAGTTCTTC.

This clonotype was detected a few times. The V and J genes are TRBV7-9 and TRBJ1-2, with TRBD1 matching over 7 bases. The CDR3 spans 13 residues. V shed 5 bases and J 7 bases; nucleotides not matched to a gene: 7. Germline V gene data show CDR1 as SEHNR and CDR2 as FQNEAQ (reference sequence). In DNA, the CDR3 is TGTGCCAGCAGCCCAGACAGGGACTCTGGCTACACCTTC. Translating it yields CASSPDRDSGYTF.

The chain carries TRBV15 and TRBJ2-3, with D hard to call. The CDR3 runs to 12 residues. V lost 1 base, J lost 6 bases, and 5 bases lay in between. Germline CDR1 LNHNV, CDR2 YYDKDF (reference sequence). The CDR3 bases are TGTGCCACCAGCAGAGTGGGTGATACGCAGTATTTT. Amino acid sequence: CATSRVGDTQYF.

This chain joins TRBV3-1 and TRBJ1-4, with no clear D. CDR3 length: 14 amino acids. Germline lookup yields CDR1 LGHDT and CDR2 YNNKEL (reference sequence). The ends were cut back, 1 base at V and 8 bases at J, with 11 bases in the middle. DNA of the CDR3: TGTGCCAGCAGCCAAGGGGCTCGAGGGGAAAAACTGTTTTTT. Its translation is CASSQGARGEKLFF. The variable domain in full, completed from reference TRBV3-1 and TRBJ1-4, reads DTAVSQTPKYLVTQMGNDKSIKCEQNLGHDTMYWYKQDSKKFLKIMFSYNNKELIINETVPNRFSPKSPDKAHLNLHINSLELGDSAVYFCASSQGARGEKLFFGSGTQLSVL.

This chain uses TRBV7-3 with TRBJ2-3; no clear D gene. The V gene lost 2 bases and the J gene lost 0 bases, with 9 bases spanning the gap. The germline V gene encodes CDR1 SGHTA and CDR2 FQGTGA. The CDR3 totals 15 residues. CDR3 sequence reads: CASSLSSPSTDTQYF. The CDR3, as DNA: TGTGCCAGCAGCTTATCATCGCCTAGCACAGATACGCAGTATTTT. Based on the CDR3 plus reference TRBV7-3 and TRBJ2-3, the full variable domain is GAGVSQTPSNKVTEKGKYVELRCDPISGHTALYWYRQSLGQGPEFLIYFQGTGAADDSGLPNDRFFAVRPEGSVSTLKIQRTERGDSAVYLCASSLSSPSTDTQYFGPGTRLTVL.

The gene calls are TRBV9 and TRBJ2-1, with 7 bases that match TRBD2. The germline V gene encodes CDR1 SGDLS and CDR2 YYNGEE. V dropped 3 bases and J dropped 3; count of bases not matched to a gene: 6. This CDR3 spans 15 amino acids. The chain's CDR3 is CASSARAGVYNEQFF. DNA for the CDR3: TGTGCCAGCAGCGCCCGGGCGGGGGTCTACAATGAGCAGTTCTTC. The whole variable domain, filled in from reference TRBV9 and TRBJ2-1, reads DSGVTQTPKHLITATGQRVTLRCSPRSGDLSVYWYQQSLDQGLQFLIQYYNGEERAKGNILERFSAQQFPDLHSELNLSSLELGDSALYFCASSARAGVYNEQFFGPGTRLTVL.

This clonotype has more than one count but fewer than ten. V and J are TRBV10-3 and TRBJ2-3; maybe TRBD2 (7 bases). V lost 6 bases, J lost 5 bases, and 12 bases lay in between. The CDR3 contains 13 residues. In germline, CDR1 is ENHRY, CDR2 SYGVKD. CDR3 sequence: CAISHREGDTQYF. The DNA for the CDR3 is TGTGCCATCAGCCACAGGGAGGGAGATACGCAGTATTTT.

The chain links TRBV6-5 to TRBJ1-6; D uncertain. Trimming pared 10 bases from V and 7 bases from J, leaving 17 bases between. The CDR3 is 14 amino acids. The germline V gene encodes CDR1 MNHEY and CDR2 SVGAGI. The DNA for the CDR3 is TGTGCCACCTTGAGCAAGGGAGACAATTCACCCCTCCACTTT. Amino acid sequence: CATLSKGDNSPLHF.

The V gene is TRBV7-9, the J gene TRBJ2-3; 7 positions match TRBD2. The CDR3 has 15 amino acids. Trimming at V came to 11 bases and at J to 2 bases, leaving 13 bases not matched to a gene. CDR1 and CDR2 (germline): SEHNR, FQNEAQ (reference sequence). Here the CDR3 reads CALGGSGTLTDTQYF. The CDR3 DNA follows: TGTGCCCTGGGGGGGTCCGGCACCCTCACAGATACGCAGTATTTT.

This clonotype has just a few counts. V gene TRBV29-1 combines with J gene TRBJ1-1, with D perhaps matching TRBD1 (5 bases). V lost 4 bases and J 4 bases, leaving 25 bases between the germline ends. In germline, CDR1 is SQVTM, CDR2 ANQGSEA. The CDR3 is 17 amino acids. Written as DNA, the CDR3 is TGCAGCGTTGTGTTGTGGGGAACGTTGGACAAGGGCACTGAAGCTTTCTTT. Translated, it gives CSVVLWGTLDKGTEAFF.

A few counts support this clonotype. DNA for the CDR3: TGCGCCAGCCGCCTGACTAGCGGGGGTGATACGCAGTATTTT. This codes for CASRLTSGGDTQYF. The chain uses TRBV5-1 and TRBJ2-3, with 12 positions matching TRBD2. Germline CDR1 SGHRS, CDR2 YFSETQ. V was clipped by 7 bases and J by 6 bases; unmatched bases: 6. This CDR3 is built from 14 residues.

This clonotype was counted only a few times. The chain carries TRBV7-2 and TRBJ1-5; D is uncertain. This CDR3 region has 14 residues. Germline V lookup: CDR1 SGHTA, CDR2 FQGNSA. The V end was cut by 2 bases, the J end by 5 bases, with 10 bases between. The CDR3 spells CASSLRSVDQPQHF. The DNA of the CDR3 is TGTGCCAGCAGCTTAAGGTCGGTTGATCAGCCCCAGCATTTT.

Details on this clonotype: This may be a read error: a much more frequent sequence differs by one nucleotide. The chain couples TRBV12-3 or TRBV12-4 to TRBJ1-1; D gene ambiguous. The CDR3 covers 13 residues. Between the trimmed V and J ends, which lost 3 bases and 1 base, there was a span of 6 bases. CDR3 amino acids: CASSFQQNTEAFF. The CDR3 bases are TGTGCCAGCAGTTTTCAACAGAACACTGAAGCTTTCTTT.

The rearrangement links TRBV4-3 to TRBJ2-2; D remains unclear. There are 13 residues in the CDR3. Germline V gene sequence: CDR1 LGHNA, CDR2 YSLEER. Trimming stripped 3 bases from V and 6 bases from J, with 8 bases between. CDR3 DNA: TGCGCCAGCAGCCAGGCCCTTCCCGGGGAGCTGTTTTTT. Protein sequence: CASSQALPGELFF.

There are a few counts of this clonotype. The V gene is TRBV3-1, the J gene TRBJ2-5; D may correspond to TRBD1 or TRBD2 (5 bases each). Germline loops: CDR1 LGHDT, CDR2 YNNKEL (reference sequence). The CDR3 loop spans 12 amino acids. The V and J ends lost 8 bases and 1 base respectively, with 8 bases between them. The CDR3 nucleotides are TGTGCCAGCGAGGGGACCCAAGAGACCCAGTACTTC. Translated, it gives CASEGTQETQYF.

The chain joins TRBV21-1 to TRBJ2-5. TRBV21-1 represents a pseudogene. The CDR3 consists of 9 residues. For the CDR3, the DNA is TGTGCCAGCAGGGAGACCCAGTACTTC. It yields the protein CASRETQYF.

The chain links TRBV5-4 to TRBJ1-3; D is possibly TRBD1 (5 bases). The V end was cut by 9 bases, the J end by 2 bases, with 15 bases between. This CDR3 comprises 14 residues. Per the germline V gene, CDR1 is SGHNT and CDR2 is YYREEE (reference sequence). The CDR3: CATRWGETGNTIYF. The CDR3 DNA follows: TGTGCCACCCGTTGGGGGGAGACTGGAAACACCATATATTTT.

The J gene is TRBJ2-5, the V gene TRBV5-1; weak D call: TRBD1 (7 bases). Germline lookup yields CDR1 SGHRS and CDR2 YFSETQ. V was cut by 0 bases and J by 2 bases, with 11 bases left in between. This CDR3 is 15 amino acids long. For the CDR3, the DNA is TGCGCCAGCAGCTTGGCGACAGGGACTCAAGAGACCCAGTACTTC. It codes for CASSLATGTQETQYF.

This clonotype occurred a few times. The chain links TRBV7-6 to TRBJ1-5; D remains unclear. Trimming pared 0 bases from V and 3 bases from J, leaving 9 bases between. This CDR3 contains 15 residues. From germline, CDR1 is SGHVS and CDR2 FNYEAQ. CDR3 sequence: CASSLATRDNQPQHF. The CDR3 nucleotides are TGTGCCAGCAGCTTAGCGACGAGGGACAATCAGCCCCAGCATTTT.